Following are 26 T cell receptor beta chains from one sample sequenced in a study of blood T cell repertoires in COVID-19. The assay was immunoSEQ multiplex PCR, and TCRdb's table has in-frame clones only and misses some. The sample yields some 250,000 clones, about 90% seen once. Sequencing was done on a sample of PBMCs or T cells enriched from blood (not recorded which). The receptors stem from a human donor in a cohort exposed to, infected with or recovered from COVID-19 (not recorded which). The donor label of this sample is uncertain.

The chain employs TRBV5-5 and TRBJ2-7, with TRBD2 matching over 10 bases. Looked up from germline, CDR1 is SGHKS and CDR2 is YYEKEE (reference sequence). The CDR3 runs 17 residues. V lost 2 bases and J lost 0; bases outside the gene matches: 8. The CDR3 nucleotides are TGTGCCAGCAGCTTTGTCAGCGGGGGGGCTACCTCCTACGAGCAGTACTTC. Its protein product is CASSFVSGGATSYEQYF.

The CDR3, as DNA: TGTGCCAGCGGAGTGGTGACAGGGTTTGGAAACACCATATATTTT. It codes for CASGVVTGFGNTIYF. The gene calls are TRBV11-2 and TRBJ1-3, with TRBD1 identical over 7 bases. From germline, CDR1 is SGHAT and CDR2 FQNNGV. V shed 8 bases, J shed 3 bases, and the junction held 10 bases outside the gene matches. The CDR3 covers 15 residues.

The V gene is TRBV24-1, the J gene TRBJ1-5; the match to TRBD1 covers 9 bases. This CDR3 is 16 amino acids long. Trimming took 4 bases from V and 3 from J; bases not matched to a gene: 6. The V gene's germline CDR1 is KGHDR and CDR2 SFDVKD. The CDR3 is CATSESGTGYNQPQHF. For the CDR3, the DNA is TGTGCCACCAGTGAGTCCGGGACAGGGTACAATCAGCCCCAGCATTTT.

This chain links TRBV18 with TRBJ2-5, with 8 nucleotides matching TRBD2. CDR3 length equals 15 residues. Losses at the gene ends were 2 bases for V and 4 bases for J; bases not matched to a gene: 6. CDR1 KGHSH and CDR2 LQKENI come from the germline V gene. This CDR3 reads CASSPSGGHIETQYF. The CDR3 nucleotides are TGTGCCAGCTCACCATCGGGGGGGCATATAGAGACCCAGTACTTC.

This clone was seen at least ten times. The rearrangement links TRBV11-3 to TRBJ2-1; 10 bases match TRBD2. Germline-derived CDR1 and CDR2 are SGHNT and YENEEA. With 5 bases clipped from V and 9 bases from J, the junction kept 4 bases outside the gene matches. The CDR3 contains 13 residues. The CDR3 DNA reads TGTGCCAGCAGCGAGCGGGGGGGCCGTGAGCAGTTCTTC. Translation: CASSERGGREQFF.

The gene calls are TRBV6-5 and TRBJ1-5; D gene ambiguous. The CDR3 totals 15 residues. The V end lost 0 bases, the J end lost 1 base, and 7 bases lay between the germline ends. The germline gives CDR1 MNHEY, CDR2 SVGAGI. The CDR3 here is CASSYSRLSNQPQHF. CDR3 DNA sequence: TGTGCCAGCAGTTACTCGAGATTGAGCAATCAGCCCCAGCATTTT.

The chain combines TRBV5-4 with TRBJ2-7; 8 bases map to TRBD2. Unmatched junction bases numbered 4, after V lost 0 bases and J lost 2 bases. In germline, CDR1 is SGHNT, CDR2 YYREEE (reference sequence). This CDR3 has 15 amino acids. Here the CDR3 reads CASSLERGFTYEQYF. In nucleotides, the CDR3 is TGTGCCAGCAGCTTGGAGCGGGGGTTCACCTACGAGCAGTACTTC.

The chain has TRBV21-1 and TRBJ1-1; the table's D call TRBD1 went unverified against the DNA. TRBV21-1 is designated a pseudogene. The CDR3 covers 13 residues. The CDR3 DNA reads TGTGCCAGCAGCAAGGACAGGGCTAATGAAGCTTTCTTT. The encoded protein is CASSKDRANEAFF.

The rearrangement joins TRBV19 to TRBJ1-1, with D tentatively TRBD1 (6 bases). Per germline, CDR1 LNHDA and CDR2 SQIVND (reference sequence). Trimming took off 7 bases at V and 0 bases at J, with 12 bases between the two ends. The length of the CDR3 is 14 residues. The CDR3 reads CASNHQGMNTEAFF. The DNA for the CDR3 is TGTGCCAGTAATCATCAGGGGATGAACACTGAAGCTTTCTTT.

CDR3 coding DNA: TGTGCCAGCAGTCAGGGGGCCCGGGAGACCCAGTACTTC. Residues: CASSQGARETQYF. V gene TRBV27 combines with J gene TRBJ2-5; TRBD1 aligns across 8 bases. Germline V lookup: CDR1 MNHEY, CDR2 SMNVEV (reference sequence). V dropped 5 bases and J dropped 5; count of bases not matched to a gene: 4. The CDR3 is 13 residues long.

The V call is TRBV5-6, the J call TRBJ1-5, with D possibly matching TRBD1 (5 bases). The V end lost 4 bases, the J end lost 11 bases, and 13 bases lay between the germline ends. The germline CDR1 and CDR2 sequences are SGHDT and YYEEEE. This CDR3 contains 12 residues. CDR3 in amino acids: CASSPGAGSQHF. The CDR3 DNA sequence: TGTGCCAGCAGCCCCGGGGCGGGGTCCCAGCATTTT.

The rearrangement uses TRBV29-1 and TRBJ1-1; possible D gene TRBD1, 6 bases. Germline loops: CDR1 SQVTM, CDR2 ANQGSEA. The CDR3 is made up of 14 amino acids. The V gene lost 6 bases and the J gene lost 2 bases, with 16 bases spanning the gap. The CDR3 region is CSVGALDHNTEAFF. In DNA form, the CDR3 reads TGCAGCGTGGGGGCCTTGGACCATAACACTGAAGCTTTCTTT.

The V call is TRBV15, the J call TRBJ1-1; D unresolved. The V gene's germline CDR1 is LNHNV and CDR2 YYDKDF (reference sequence). V was clipped by 0 bases and J by 3 bases, with 14 bases between them. This CDR3 region has 16 residues. The CDR3, as DNA: TGTGCCACCAGCAGAGAAGGAAGACGGAGAGACACTGAAGCTTTCTTT. Protein sequence: CATSREGRRRDTEAFF.

J is TRBJ2-1 and V is TRBV19; the D gene is possibly TRBD2 (6 bases). The CDR3 totals 13 residues. The germline V gene has CDR1 LNHDA and CDR2 SQIVND (reference sequence). The V end was cut by 7 bases, the J end by 5 bases, with 12 bases between. The CDR3 DNA follows: TGTGCCAGTAAAGGGGCGGGAAACAATGAGCAGTTCTTC. Translated, it gives CASKGAGNNEQFF.

A remark on this clone: Other DNA sequences from this sample encode an identical CDR3 as well. This sequence joins TRBV5-4 and TRBJ1-2, with no clear D. The germline V gene encodes CDR1 SGHNT and CDR2 YYREEE (reference sequence). This CDR3 is built from 14 residues. The germline V and J ends were trimmed by 0 bases and 0 bases, with 6 bases remaining between them. The CDR3 is CASSLDRANYGYTF. CDR3 DNA sequence: TGTGCCAGCAGCTTGGACAGAGCTAACTATGGCTACACCTTC. The full variable domain, rest sourced from reference TRBV5-4 and TRBJ1-2, is ETGVTQSPTHLIKTRGQQVTLRCSSQSGHNTVSWYQQALGQGPQFIFQYYREEENGRGNFPPRFSGLQFPNYSSELNVNALELDDSALYLCASSLDRANYGYTFGSGTRLTVV.

This chain uses TRBV7-8 with TRBJ1-1; 8 positions agree with TRBD1. The V gene end was trimmed by 4 bases and the J gene end by 0 bases; junction bases not matched to a gene: 7. The length of the CDR3 is 16 residues. CDR1 is SGHVS, CDR2 FQNEAQ, per germline. The CDR3 sequence is CASSSRGQGLNTEAFF. CDR3 coding DNA: TGTGCCAGCAGCTCTCGTGGACAGGGTTTGAACACTGAAGCTTTCTTT. Supplemented by reference TRBV7-8 and TRBJ1-1, the full variable domain reads GAGVSQSPRYKVAKRGQDVALRCDPISGHVSLFWYQQALGQGPEFLTYFQNEAQLDKSGLPSDRFFAERPEGSVSTLKIQRTQQEDSAVYLCASSSRGQGLNTEAFFGQGTRLTVV.

This rearrangement joins TRBV27 to TRBJ2-3; weak D call: TRBD1 (7 bases). V lost 2 bases and J lost 4, with 13 bases in between. CDR1 is MNHEY, CDR2 SMNVEV, per germline (reference sequence). The CDR3 has 15 residues. CDR3 coding DNA: TGTGCCAGCAGTTTACAGGGGGGCCGGTCAGATACGCAGTATTTT. This encodes CASSLQGGRSDTQYF.

The rearrangement joins TRBV10-2 to TRBJ1-3, with 10 positions matching TRBD1. The V and J ends lost 7 bases and 2 bases, in that order; junction bases with no gene match: 5. This CDR3 region has 15 residues. Germline V gene lookup returns CDR1 WSHSY and CDR2 SAAADI. The CDR3, as DNA: TGCGCCAGCACCCCGGGACAGGGGCCTGGAAACACCATATATTTT. It codes for CASTPGQGPGNTIYF.

The V gene is TRBV11-3, the J gene TRBJ1-2; TRBD1 matches 7 bases. This CDR3 has 11 amino acids. Germline V gene lookup returns CDR1 SGHNT and CDR2 YENEEA. After removal of 8 bases from V and 9 bases from J, the junction contained 6 bases not matched to a gene. The CDR3 DNA reads TGTGCCAGCCGAAACAGGGGTCGCTACACCTTC. Translating it yields CASRNRGRYTF.

This sequence joins TRBV3-1 (or the pseudogene TRBV3-2) and TRBJ1-2, with 9 bases that match TRBD1. Per germline, CDR1 LGHDT and CDR2 YNNKEL (reference sequence). The CDR3 loop spans 16 amino acids. With V trimmed by 4 bases and J by 7 bases, 13 bases remained unmatched. The CDR3 sequence is CASSPTKTGGQSGYTF. The CDR3, as DNA: TGTGCCAGCAGCCCAACTAAGACAGGGGGGCAGTCTGGCTACACCTTC.

The CDR3 DNA is TGCGCCAGCAGCGCGTCTAGCGGGGGGGCCTCCGAGCAGTACTTC. It specifies CASSASSGGASEQYF. The chain carries TRBV5-1 and TRBJ2-7; 12 bases agree with TRBD2. V lost 4 bases to trimming and J lost 6 bases; unmatched junction nucleotides: 8. Germline V lookup: CDR1 SGHRS, CDR2 YFSETQ. The CDR3 consists of 15 residues.

The genes are TRBV5-1 and TRBJ2-3, with 9 bases lining up with TRBD2. V trimming: 3 bases; J trimming: 5 bases; junction bases outside the gene matches: 4. Germline V gene sequence: CDR1 SGHRS, CDR2 YFSETQ. This CDR3 is built from 14 residues. The CDR3 sequence is CASSSGTSRDTQYF. The CDR3 DNA sequence: TGCGCCAGCAGCTCCGGGACTAGCCGAGATACGCAGTATTTT.

About this clone itself: Other DNA sequences in the same sample also yield this CDR3. This chain uses TRBV29-1 with TRBJ1-5, with 9 bases aligning to TRBD1. V dropped 6 bases and J dropped 3; count of bases not matched to a gene: 3. The CDR3 consists of 13 residues. Germline loops: CDR1 SQVTM, CDR2 ANQGSEA. The CDR3 reads CSVGQGFNQPQHF. In DNA, the CDR3 is TGCAGCGTGGGACAGGGATTCAATCAGCCCCAGCATTTT. Supplemented by reference TRBV29-1 and TRBJ1-5, the full variable domain reads SAVISQKPSRDICQRGTSLTIQCQVDSQVTMMFWYRQQPGQSLTLIATANQGSEATYESGFVIDKFPISRPNLTFSTLTVSNMSPEDSSIYLCSVGQGFNQPQHFGDGTRLSIL.

A single count supports this clone. The chain combines TRBV6-5 with TRBJ1-5, with D possibly being TRBD1 (5 bases). There are 14 residues in the CDR3. Germline V lookup: CDR1 MNHEY, CDR2 SVGAGI. Deletions cut 0 bases from V and 3 bases from J, with 6 bases between. The CDR3 here is CASSYSQVNQPQHF. CDR3 bases: TGTGCCAGCAGTTACTCACAGGTCAATCAGCCCCAGCATTTT.

The V and J genes are TRBV5-4 and TRBJ2-7, with TRBD1 matching 8 bases. The CDR3 extends over 16 amino acids. Germline V gene lookup returns CDR1 SGHNT and CDR2 YYREEE (reference sequence). The J segment lost 3 bases and the V segment lost 4 bases, leaving 12 bases of the junction unmatched. The CDR3 DNA reads as TGTGCCAGCAGCAACGTAGACAGGGGCTTGTACTACGAGCAGTACTTC. It specifies CASSNVDRGLYYEQYF.

V is TRBV24-1 and J is TRBJ2-7; 7 bases align to TRBD1. With 4 bases clipped from V and 6 bases from J, the junction kept 5 bases outside the gene matches. Germline V lookup: CDR1 KGHDR, CDR2 SFDVKD. The CDR3 runs 13 residues. The DNA of the CDR3 is TGTGCCACCAGTGACCCGACAGGGATCGAGCAGTACTTC. Translating gives CATSDPTGIEQYF.